The clone carrying this T cell receptor (beta chain) was found a few times. Its specificity is not known. J was trimmed by 2 bases and V by 3 bases; bases with no gene match: 1. The CDR3 is 14 residues long. The germline gives CDR1 MDHEN, CDR2 SYDVKM. The sample originates from a study of blood T cells in healthy people across ages. Study findings and constraints: Age showed a roughly linear inverse relationship with TCR beta diversity per million T cells.

Together with a sample-barcoded 5' primer, a J-beta primer mix was included in a second PCR lasting about 7 to 11 cycles. TCRdb recomputed calls from the 5' RACE reads with MiXCR, one row per CDR3 protein. The sample holds around 800,000 distinct CDR3 sequences; 62% are singletons and the top ten take around a quarter. The specimen sequenced was blood. The source is a man aged 25-45 years in good health. The chain uses TRBV28 and TRBJ2-7, with TRBD2 identical over 10 bases. The CDR3 coding sequence is TGTGCCAGCAGTTTCACTAGCGGGGCCTACGAGCAGTACTTC. This codes for CASSFTSGAYEQYF.